One TCR beta chain is described in this entry. The data derive from a study of blood T cell repertoires in COVID-19. Study details: Whether acute or convalescent, the COVID-19 samples came from the United States, Italy and Spain.

The V gene lost 2 bases and the J gene lost 5 bases, with 16 bases spanning the gap. Germline loops: CDR1 LNHDA, CDR2 SQIVND (reference sequence). CDR3 length: 15 amino acids. Methods used by the authors: Estimation of nucleated cell counts was performed using reference gene primer amplification. Here immunoSEQ multiplex PCR was the method, and the copy in TCRdb shows in-frame clones only, minus some. The DNA was the basis for D and trimming; V, J and clone size are from that table. The table has some 13,000 clones, 84% seen once; the top ten hold roughly 32%. This clonotype was obtained from a man aged 45-65 years with active COVID-19. The rearrangement links TRBV19 to TRBJ2-7, with a possible D match to TRBD2 (6 bases). Sequenced input: peripheral blood. This chain's CDR3 is CASSIYGGIGNEQYF. In DNA form, the CDR3 reads TGTGCCAGTAGTATATACGGGGGAATCGGAAACGAGCAGTACTTC.